This entry lists 20 T cell receptor beta chains sequenced from one sample in a study of cytomegalovirus exposure and HLA in healthy donors. The protocol was immunoSEQ multiplex PCR, while the TCRdb copy is restricted to in-frame clones and leaves out a portion. The sample has roughly 75,000 clones, around 94% seen once; the top ten hold approximately 2%. The sample comprised PBMCs. These TCRs come from a woman aged 18-29 years in good health and CMV-seronegative.

CDR3 residues: CASSQGWQGGWAFF. The DNA of the CDR3 is TGCGCCAGCAGCCAAGGCTGGCAGGGAGGCTGGGCTTTCTTT. The rearrangement joins TRBV5-1 to TRBJ1-1; D is perhaps TRBD1 (5 bases). The CDR3 covers 14 residues. Trimming left V 4 bases short and J 11 bases short, with 21 bases between. CDR1 and CDR2 from the germline V gene are SGHRS and YFSETQ.

This clone has a handful of counts. The V and J genes are TRBV6-1 and TRBJ1-5; 8 nucleotides line up with TRBD1. The CDR3 contains 17 residues. The V gene end was trimmed by 0 bases and the J gene end by 5 bases; junction bases not matched to a gene: 9. CDR1 and CDR2 from the germline V gene are MNHNS and SASEGT. CDR3 DNA: TGTGCCAGCAGTGAAGCGCCCGGACAGGGCTCTTATCAGCCCCAGCATTTT. Translation: CASSEAPGQGSYQPQHF.

This clone is a singleton in its sample. This chain joins TRBV2 and TRBJ2-5; TRBD1 aligns across 7 bases. The J segment lost 2 bases and the V segment lost 6 bases, leaving 9 bases of the junction unmatched. Per germline, CDR1 SNHLY and CDR2 FYNNEI. The CDR3 has 15 residues. The CDR3 coding sequence is TGTGCCAGCAGCCCCCATGGGACAGCACAAGAGACCCAGTACTTC. This codes for CASSPHGTAQETQYF.

This chain joins TRBV23-1 and TRBJ1-2; 7 nucleotides agree with TRBD1. TRBV23-1 is designated an ORF whose function remains uncertain. The CDR3 has 16 amino acids. V gave up 2 bases and J gave up 2 bases; unmatched junction bases: 8. The CDR3 DNA reads TGCGCCAGCAGTCAACCTTCGGGACAGCCCAACTATGGCTACACCTTC. It is translated as CASSQPSGQPNYGYTF.

The chain uses TRBV6-6 and TRBJ2-7; 7 nucleotides align to TRBD1. Germline V CDR1 and CDR2: MNHNY, SVGAGI (reference sequence). The CDR3 sequence is 13 residues long. V shed 5 bases, J shed 5 bases, and the junction held 6 bases outside the gene matches. The CDR3 here is CASSQTGFHEQYF. For the CDR3, the DNA is TGTGCCAGCAGTCAGACAGGGTTCCACGAGCAGTACTTC.

This chain uses TRBV2 with TRBJ2-5; 8 bases are a match to TRBD1. The CDR3 has 15 residues. Per the germline V gene, CDR1 is SNHLY and CDR2 is FYNNEI. V shed 3 bases and J 5 bases; nucleotides not matched to a gene: 8. The CDR3 loop reads CASSDRGLGSETQYF. CDR3 nucleotide sequence: TGTGCCAGCAGTGACAGGGGGCTGGGAAGTGAGACCCAGTACTTC. The whole variable domain, remainder taken from reference TRBV2 and TRBJ2-5, is EPEVTQTPSHQVTQMGQEVILRCVPISNHLYFYWYRQILGQKVEFLVSFYNNEISEKSEIFDDQFSVERPDGSNFTLKIRSTKLEDSAMYFCASSDRGLGSETQYFGPGTRLLVL.

The rearrangement links TRBV7-9 to TRBJ2-1; D unresolved. The CDR3 runs 15 residues. Trimming cost V 10 bases and J 0 bases, with 16 bases left between them. Germline V gene lookup returns CDR1 SEHNR and CDR2 FQNEAQ (reference sequence). The CDR3 bases are TGTGCCACACAGCATGCCCACCACTCCTACAATGAGCAGTTCTTC. Translation gives CATQHAHHSYNEQFF.

The chain joins TRBV4-1 to TRBJ2-2; possible D gene TRBD1, 5 bases. The germline CDR1 and CDR2 sequences are MGHRA and YSYEKL. The CDR3 contains 17 residues. Trimming shortened V by 3 bases and J by 0 bases, and 14 bases separated the two germline ends. CDR3 in DNA: TGCGCCAGCAGCCACCTGGGCAGGGCCTCGAACACCGGGGAGCTGTTTTTT. Translating gives CASSHLGRASNTGELFF.

The CDR3 is CASSAETSGFNEQYF. The CDR3 coding sequence is TGTGCCAGCAGTGCGGAGACTAGCGGATTTAACGAGCAGTACTTC. The chain combines TRBV6-1 with TRBJ2-7; 9 nucleotides agree with TRBD2. The CDR3 runs 15 residues. The germline V gene has CDR1 MNHNS and CDR2 SASEGT. Trimming at V came to 4 bases and at J to 5 bases, leaving 9 bases not matched to a gene.

The V gene is TRBV2, the J gene TRBJ2-3, with TRBD2 matching 7 bases. There are 16 residues in the CDR3. Unmatched junction bases numbered 5, after V lost 2 bases and J lost 0 bases. Germline lookup yields CDR1 SNHLY and CDR2 FYNNEI. In DNA form, the CDR3 reads TGTGCCAGCAGTGAATGGCTAGCGGCTAGCACAGATACGCAGTATTTT. Translated, it gives CASSEWLAASTDTQYF.

The chain joins TRBV5-1 to TRBJ2-3, with 7 positions matching TRBD1. The trim removed 1 base at V and 0 bases at J, leaving 14 bases unmatched. There are 19 residues in the CDR3. The germline CDR1 and CDR2 sequences are SGHRS and YFSETQ. CDR3 nucleotide sequence: TGCGCCAGCAGCTTGTGGGCCCGGGACAGCTCGAGGAGCACAGATACGCAGTATTTT. Amino acid sequence: CASSLWARDSSRSTDTQYF.

The chain carries TRBV11-3 and TRBJ2-7; TRBD1 is a possible D gene (5 bases). The V and J ends lost 0 bases and 3 bases respectively, with 15 bases between them. CDR3 length equals 16 residues. Germline values: CDR1 SGHNT, CDR2 YENEEA. The CDR3 DNA is TGTGCCAGCAGCTTAGATCTTAAGGACAACCACTACGAGCAGTACTTC. The encoded protein is CASSLDLKDNHYEQYF. The full variable domain, its missing parts supplied by reference TRBV11-3 and TRBJ2-7, is EAGVVQSPRYKIIEKKQPVAFWCNPISGHNTLYWYLQNLGQGPELLIRYENEEAVDDSQLPKDRFSAERLKGVDSTLKIQPAELGDSAVYLCASSLDLKDNHYEQYFGPGTRLTVT.

This chain joins TRBV28 and TRBJ1-5, with 10 bases identical to TRBD1. Per the germline V gene, CDR1 is MDHEN and CDR2 is SYDVKM. The V segment lost 4 bases and the J segment 6 bases; nucleotides outside the gene matches: 6. This CDR3 has 15 amino acids. The CDR3 here is CASSSGTGDSQPQHF. The CDR3 region has the DNA TGTGCCAGCAGTTCCGGGACAGGGGACTCTCAGCCCCAGCATTTT.

The rearrangement links TRBV19 to TRBJ2-7, with 7 bases that match TRBD1. V lost 6 bases, J lost 3 bases, and 8 bases stayed unmatched. The CDR3 runs 14 residues. Germline V CDR1 and CDR2: LNHDA, SQIVND (reference sequence). CDR3 DNA sequence: TGTGCCAGTAGCCCCGGGACAGCCTTCTACGAGCAGTACTTC. Amino acid sequence: CASSPGTAFYEQYF.

The chain has TRBV11-3 and TRBJ2-7; 8 bases align to TRBD2. After removal of 2 bases from V and 6 bases from J, the junction contained 3 bases not matched to a gene. The CDR3 consists of 13 residues. CDR1 is SGHNT, CDR2 YENEEA, per germline. Here the CDR3 DNA reads TGTGCCAGCAGCTTAAGCGGGAGTGGCGAGCAGTACTTC. This encodes CASSLSGSGEQYF.

This chain connects TRBV11-3 to TRBJ2-7, with a possible D match to TRBD2 (6 bases). Germline V CDR1 and CDR2: SGHNT, YENEEA. This CDR3 comprises 14 residues. Deletions cut 0 bases from V and 6 bases from J, with 12 bases between. The CDR3 DNA follows: TGTGCCAGCAGCTTAGACGGGGGTAGAGGCGAGCAGTACTTC. Amino acids: CASSLDGGRGEQYF.

The chain has TRBV4-1 and TRBJ1-1; weak D call: TRBD1 (5 bases). There are 15 residues in the CDR3. V gave up 0 bases and J gave up 4 bases, with 12 bases separating them. Germline CDR1 and CDR2: MGHRA and YSYEKL. This chain's CDR3 is CASSQEPQGATEAFF. The CDR3 bases are TGCGCCAGCAGCCAAGAACCCCAAGGGGCCACTGAAGCTTTCTTT.

J is TRBJ2-1 and V is TRBV9; 7 nucleotides agree with TRBD1. The germline CDR1 and CDR2 sequences are SGDLS and YYNGEE. Trimming took 3 bases from V and 8 from J; bases not matched to a gene: 5. CDR3 length: 13 amino acids. The CDR3 loop is CASSGQGWDEQFF. The CDR3 bases are TGTGCCAGCAGCGGACAGGGCTGGGATGAGCAGTTCTTC.

This clone was seen just once. Here the CDR3 reads CASSAGPKGGEQYF. The CDR3 DNA reads as TGCGCCAGCAGTGCTGGGCCTAAAGGTGGCGAGCAGTACTTC. V and J are TRBV10-1 and TRBJ2-7; D remains ambiguous. Trimming pared 4 bases from V and 6 bases from J, leaving 16 bases between. CDR3 length: 14 residues. From germline, CDR1 is WNHNN and CDR2 SYGVQD (reference sequence).

This clone showed up just once. This sequence joins TRBV27 and TRBJ2-1; D remains ambiguous. Germline CDR1 reads MNHEY; CDR2 reads SMNVEV (reference sequence). V was pared by 1 base and J by 4 bases, with 14 bases between. The CDR3 spans 16 residues. The CDR3 DNA is TGTGCCAGCAGTTTATTAGGCCATGACATTTACAATGAGCAGTTCTTC. Translation gives CASSLLGHDIYNEQFF.